The clone carrying this T cell receptor (beta chain) was observed at least ten times. What it binds is not known. This sample was included in a study of T cells in Graves' hyperthyroidism and ophthalmopathy. Broader study findings: Ophthalmopathy onset followed model prediction by a median roughly 6.5 months. Most clonotypes that expanded in the thyroid above 0.001 also showed up in blood.

Patients between 18 and 65 years old had hyperthyroidism, newly diagnosed and lasting under 2 months. From RNA transcripts, TCR beta CDR3 regions were amplified. Initially, a first-round RT-PCR of the TCR CDR3 employed the HTBI primer set. MiXCR was run by TCRdb on the multiplex PCR reads, yielding one entry per CDR3 protein. The table includes approximately 480,000 distinct CDR3 sequences, around 20% detected once. Specimen: blood. This receptor was taken from a man younger than 30 with Graves' hyperthyroidism.

Here the CDR3 reads CASSGGAGLREQYF. In DNA form, the CDR3 reads TGCGCCAGCAGCGGTGGTGCAGGGCTCAGGGAGCAGTACTTC. This sequence joins TRBV5-1 and TRBJ2-7, with D possibly matching TRBD1 (5 bases). From germline, CDR1 is SGHRS and CDR2 YFSETQ. V shed 4 bases and J shed 7 bases, with 18 bases lying between them. This CDR3 comprises 14 residues. Full variable domain (outside the CDR3, taken from reference TRBV5-1 and TRBJ2-7): KAGVTQTPRYLIKTRGQQVTLSCSPISGHRSVSWYQQTPGQGLQFLFEYFSETQRNKGNFPGRFSGRQFSNSRSEMNVSTLELGDSALYLCASSGGAGLREQYFGPGTRLTVT.